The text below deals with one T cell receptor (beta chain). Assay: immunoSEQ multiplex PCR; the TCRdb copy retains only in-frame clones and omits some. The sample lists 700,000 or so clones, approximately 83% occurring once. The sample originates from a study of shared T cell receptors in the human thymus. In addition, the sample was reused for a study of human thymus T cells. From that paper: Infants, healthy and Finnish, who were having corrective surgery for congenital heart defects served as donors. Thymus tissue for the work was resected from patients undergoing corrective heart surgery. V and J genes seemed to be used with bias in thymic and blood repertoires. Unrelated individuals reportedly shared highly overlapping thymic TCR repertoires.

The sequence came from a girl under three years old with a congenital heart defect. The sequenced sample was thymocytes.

CDR3: CASSIDSARGTTYNEQFF. The CDR3 nucleotides are TGTGCCAGTAGTATAGATTCGGCGCGGGGAACGACCTACAATGAGCAGTTCTTC. The chain recombines TRBV19 with TRBJ2-1, with a weak D call TRBD2 (6 bases). Germline V gives CDR1 LNHDA, CDR2 SQIVND (reference sequence). V dropped 0 bases and J dropped 2 bases, with 17 bases sitting between them. The CDR3 runs 18 residues. Drawing the rest from reference TRBV19 and TRBJ2-1, the complete variable domain is DGGITQSPKYLFRKEGQNVTLSCEQNLNHDAMYWYRQDPGQGLRLIYYSQIVNDFQKGDIAEGYSVSREKKESFPLTVTSAQKNPTAFYLCASSIDSARGTTYNEQFFGPGTRLTVL.